What follows describes a single T cell receptor beta chain. Its antigen is as yet unknown. These data belong to a study of T-cell reconstitution after alpha-beta-depleted transplantation in children. Study-wide results and caveats: It was surviving recipient T cells and thymic progenitors that gave some patients high TCRbeta diversity at day 60. Reportedly, alpha-beta T cells present about two months post-transplant originated from several hundred expanded clones of graft origin. T-cell counts and diversity at one year post-transplant came mainly from newly produced T cells.

Preparation of the TCRbeta library used unique molecular identifiers. TCRdb ran MiXCR on the PCR reads and lists one entry per CDR3 protein. The sample carries nearly 350,000 distinct CDR3 sequences, about 16% recorded once. Losses at the gene ends were 1 base for V and 5 bases for J; bases not matched to a gene: 7. CDR3 size: 15 residues. Germline V gene lookup returns CDR1 LGHNA and CDR2 YSLEER. The receptor was derived from a male patient aged 2 to 10 who had a stem cell transplant for acute lymphoblastic leukemia, so the T cells may come from the graft donor. Here the sequenced sample was PBMCs, mostly from graft donor cells, taken 360 days after TCRalphabeta/CD19-depleted stem cell transplant. This rearrangement joins TRBV4-3 to TRBJ2-5, with TRBD2 identical over 7 bases. CDR3 nucleotides: TGCGCCAGCAGCCAAGGCGACGCCGGGGGGGAGACCCAGTACTTC. Protein product: CASSQGDAGGETQYF.